These 31 T cell receptor beta chains originate from one sample sequenced in a study of CD8 T cells in ankylosing spondylitis. TCRdb itself ran the 5' RACE reads through MiXCR, one entry per CDR3 protein. The sample shows 250,000 or so distinct CDR3 sequences, under 20% of them seen only once. Sequencing was carried out using blood, either unsorted or a sorted T cell fraction (not recorded which). These receptors were obtained from a male donor with ankylosing spondylitis or in good health (not recorded which).

The V call is TRBV27, the J call TRBJ2-1; 13 bases are a match to TRBD2. The CDR3 runs 18 residues. The germline V gene has CDR1 MNHEY and CDR2 SMNVEV (reference sequence). V shed 2 bases, J shed 0 bases, and the junction held 4 bases outside the gene matches. The CDR3: CASSLGTSGISSYNEQFF. CDR3 coding DNA: TGTGCCAGCAGTTTAGGGACTAGCGGGATAAGCTCCTACAATGAGCAGTTCTTC.

The rearrangement uses TRBV12-3 or TRBV12-4 and TRBJ2-3, with TRBD1 identical over 10 bases. The CDR3 runs to 15 residues. V gave up 5 bases and J gave up 2 bases; unmatched junction bases: 4. CDR3 in DNA: TGTGCCAGCAGTCTGACAGGGGGCGTCACAGATACGCAGTATTTT. Translated, it gives CASSLTGGVTDTQYF.

This clonotype was observed many times. The V call is TRBV29-1, the J call TRBJ2-7, with 9 bases aligning to TRBD2. The CDR3 is 15 residues long. Germline V gives CDR1 SQVTM, CDR2 ANQGSEA. The V segment lost 1 base and the J segment 4 bases; nucleotides outside the gene matches: 8. CDR3 nucleotides: TGCAGCGTTGAAGGCCTAGCGGGGAACTCTTACGAGCAGTACTTC. This translates into CSVEGLAGNSYEQYF.

Here the CDR3 DNA reads TGTGCCAGCAGCCCCTCGGGGAGCGGGAATTCCTACGAGCAGTACTTC. Translation gives CASSPSGSGNSYEQYF. The V call is TRBV7-9, the J call TRBJ2-7; TRBD2 matches 7 bases. In germline, CDR1 is SEHNR, CDR2 FQNEAQ (reference sequence). V lost 5 bases to trimming and J lost 1 base; unmatched junction nucleotides: 11. The CDR3 runs to 16 residues.

The chain recombines TRBV7-3 with TRBJ2-1; TRBD1 agrees at 7 bases. The CDR3 spans 15 residues. V lost 5 bases and J lost 2; bases outside the gene matches: 6. CDR1 and CDR2 (germline): SGHTA, FQGTGA. CDR3 coding DNA: TGTGCCAGCAGCAACGGACAGGTTACCTACAATGAGCAGTTCTTC. Protein: CASSNGQVTYNEQFF. Full variable domain (rest looked up from reference TRBV7-3 and TRBJ2-1): GAGVSQTPSNKVTEKGKYVELRCDPISGHTALYWYRQSLGQGPEFLIYFQGTGAADDSGLPNDRFFAVRPEGSVSTLKIQRTERGDSAVYLCASSNGQVTYNEQFFGPGTRLTVL.

This clonotype was counted a few times. The germline gene is not matched at one end of the junction; a read error may be the cause. The chain couples TRBV6-5 to TRBJ1-2; D is possibly TRBD1 (5 bases). CDR1 and CDR2 (germline): MNHEY, SVGAGI. This CDR3 contains 15 residues. The CDR3 DNA is TGTGCCAGCAGTCACTCAGGGAATTCAAACTATGGCTACACCTTC. This encodes CASSHSGNSNYGYTF.

The chain recombines TRBV4-2 with TRBJ2-7; D gene uncertain. This CDR3 spans 16 amino acids. Germline V lookup: CDR1 LGHNA, CDR2 YNFKEQ. Trimming took 0 bases from V and 0 from J, leaving 12 bases between them. This CDR3 reads CASSQEYAAPSYEQYF. The CDR3 DNA sequence: TGTGCCAGCAGCCAAGAATATGCAGCTCCCTCCTACGAGCAGTACTTC.

V is TRBV18 and J is TRBJ2-3; TRBD2 agrees at 11 bases. CDR1 is KGHSH and CDR2 is LQKENI in the germline V gene. The CDR3 sequence is 16 residues long. Losses at the gene ends were 0 bases for V and 2 bases for J; bases not matched to a gene: 1. The CDR3 region is CASSPPGLAVTDTQYF. DNA for the CDR3: TGTGCCAGCTCACCACCGGGACTAGCGGTCACAGATACGCAGTATTTT.

V is TRBV19 and J is TRBJ2-1, with 10 bases matching TRBD2. With V trimmed by 10 bases and J by 4 bases, 4 bases remained unmatched. The CDR3 loop spans 13 amino acids. The V gene's germline CDR1 is LNHDA and CDR2 SQIVND (reference sequence). CDR3 amino acids: CATGLAVYNEQFF. CDR3 coding DNA: TGTGCCACTGGACTAGCGGTATACAATGAGCAGTTCTTC.

This clonotype was seen only a few times. The chain recombines TRBV4-1 with TRBJ1-2, with D possibly being TRBD1 (5 bases). Germline CDR1 reads MGHRA; CDR2 reads YSYEKL. Deletions cut 5 bases from V and 4 bases from J, with 20 bases between. The CDR3 contains 16 residues. The CDR3 region has the DNA TGCGCCAGCAGCATTCGAGCGGGGGAAGGAGGCTATGGCTACACCTTC. As protein: CASSIRAGEGGYGYTF.

This chain joins TRBV5-6 and TRBJ1-5; unclear D gene. This CDR3 contains 13 residues. In germline, CDR1 is SGHDT, CDR2 YYEEEE. The ends were cut back, 8 bases at V and 1 base at J, with 10 bases in the middle. The CDR3, as DNA: TGTGCCAGTAGTGGAGGCAGCAATCAGCCCCAGCATTTT. It encodes CASSGGSNQPQHF.

This chain links TRBV10-3 with TRBJ2-7; TRBD2 aligns across 10 bases. Germline CDR1 is ENHRY and CDR2 is SYGVKD. The CDR3 totals 13 residues. V lost 6 bases to trimming and J lost 7 bases; unmatched junction nucleotides: 6. The CDR3 sequence is CAIRAGLAWEQYF. The CDR3 nucleotides are TGTGCCATCAGAGCGGGACTAGCGTGGGAGCAGTACTTC.

The chain recombines TRBV27 with TRBJ2-7, with 11 bases fitting TRBD2. Germline V gives CDR1 MNHEY, CDR2 SMNVEV (reference sequence). This CDR3 is built from 17 residues. Unmatched junction bases numbered 10, after V lost 5 bases and J lost 1 base. The CDR3 DNA is TGTGCCAGCAGTACCCTCCTAGCGGGAGGAATTTCCTACGAGCAGTACTTC. Translation gives CASSTLLAGGISYEQYF.

This clonotype appeared many times. V usage is TRBV6-1 and J usage is TRBJ2-6; D is unresolved. V dropped 6 bases and J dropped 0 bases, with 6 bases sitting between them. Germline-derived CDR1 and CDR2 are MNHNS and SASEGT. The CDR3 totals 14 residues. The CDR3 DNA reads as TGTGCCAGCAGCCTGTACTCTGGGGCCAACGTCCTGACTTTC. Its translation: CASSLYSGANVLTF.

This sequence joins TRBV11-1 and TRBJ2-2, with TRBD1 identical over 9 bases. The CDR3 consists of 18 residues. From germline, CDR1 is SGHAT and CDR2 FQDESV (reference sequence). V was pared by 5 bases and J by 4 bases, with 14 bases of the junction left unmatched. The CDR3 nucleotides read TGTGCCAGCAGCGGTACCGGTCGGACAGGGGACCCCACCGGGGAGCTGTTTTTT. Amino acid sequence: CASSGTGRTGDPTGELFF.

The rearrangement uses TRBV6-5 and TRBJ1-3; D possibly corresponds to TRBD1 (5 bases). The V gene lost 2 bases and the J gene lost 3 bases, with 11 bases spanning the gap. CDR1 and CDR2 from the germline V gene are MNHEY and SVGAGI. The CDR3 has 15 amino acids. In DNA form, the CDR3 reads TGTGCCAGCAGTTACGGGGGAGGAGGTGGAAACACCATATATTTT. Its translation is CASSYGGGGGNTIYF.

This clonotype was seen only a few times. The V and J genes are TRBV12-3 or TRBV12-4 and TRBJ2-7; 16 bases are a match to TRBD2. The length of the CDR3 is 17 residues. V dropped 5 bases and J dropped 6; count of bases not matched to a gene: 10. The CDR3 nucleotides read TGTGCCAGCAGTCGCGGGGGACTAGCGGGAGGGCCGGGCGAGCAGTACTTC. It translates to CASSRGGLAGGPGEQYF.

CDR3 sequence (DNA): TGTGCCAGCAGCTCTGGGTCTGAAGCTTTCTTT. Translation: CASSSGSEAFF. The chain combines TRBV7-9 with TRBJ1-1; D gene uncertain. Germline-derived CDR1 and CDR2 are SEHNR and FQNEAQ (reference sequence). The CDR3 totals 11 residues. V was pared by 4 bases and J by 6 bases, with 6 bases between.

This chain joins TRBV12-3 or TRBV12-4 and TRBJ2-6; D may be TRBD1 (5 bases). Trimming stripped 4 bases from V and 2 bases from J, with 9 bases between. The CDR3 length is 15 residues. CDR3 sequence (DNA): TGTGCCAGCAGTTCCAGGGTTACTGGGGCCAACGTCCTGACTTTC. Protein product: CASSSRVTGANVLTF.

This chain connects TRBV4-1 to TRBJ2-7; 9 bases fit TRBD2. This CDR3 region has 17 residues. Germline assignment: CDR1 MGHRA and CDR2 YSYEKL. Trimming removed 0 bases from V and 3 bases from J; junction bases left unmatched: 9. DNA for the CDR3: TGCGCCAGCAGCCAAGACCTTAGCGGGAGTAGGAACTACGAGCAGTACTTC. It encodes CASSQDLSGSRNYEQYF.

This clonotype was found a few times. The chain uses TRBV7-8 and TRBJ2-7; tentatively, D is TRBD1 or TRBD2 (5 bases each). CDR3 length equals 19 residues. Germline values: CDR1 SGHVS, CDR2 FQNEAQ. V gave up 1 base and J gave up 10 bases, with 32 bases separating them. The CDR3, as DNA: TGTGCCAGCAGCTTAGGGCAGGGTCACCCACCCCTTATTAAGAGCGGCCAGTACTTC. Translated, it gives CASSLGQGHPPLIKSGQYF. Looking up the rest from reference TRBV7-8 and TRBJ2-7 gives the full variable domain: GAGVSQSPRYKVAKRGQDVALRCDPISGHVSLFWYQQALGQGPEFLTYFQNEAQLDKSGLPSDRFFAERPEGSVSTLKIQRTQQEDSAVYLCASSLGQGHPPLIKSGQYFGPGTRLTVT.

The chain employs TRBV6-2 or TRBV6-3 and TRBJ2-3; the match to TRBD1 covers 10 bases. CDR1 is MNHEY, CDR2 SVGEGT, per germline. V was clipped by 5 bases and J by 4 bases; unmatched bases: 6. This CDR3 is built from 15 residues. Here the CDR3 reads CASSNGTGEPDTQYF. In DNA, the CDR3 is TGTGCCAGCAGTAACGGGACAGGGGAACCAGATACGCAGTATTTT.

The chain recombines TRBV29-1 with TRBJ2-1; maybe TRBD2 (6 bases). V was trimmed by 8 bases and J by 6 bases, leaving 17 bases between them. CDR3 length: 13 amino acids. In germline, CDR1 is SQVTM, CDR2 ANQGSEA. CDR3 in DNA: TGCAGCACCGAGGGTAGCGGATTCAATGAGCAGTTCTTC. It yields the protein CSTEGSGFNEQFF.

In this sample, this clonotype turned up a few times. V gene TRBV5-6 combines with J gene TRBJ2-1, with TRBD2 identical over 9 bases. The CDR3 totals 15 residues. Germline lookup yields CDR1 SGHDT and CDR2 YYEEEE. Trimming removed 0 bases from V and 4 bases from J; junction bases left unmatched: 2. CDR3 sequence: CASSLGGRDYNEQFF. DNA for the CDR3: TGTGCCAGCAGCTTGGGCGGGAGGGATTACAATGAGCAGTTCTTC.

Only a few counts were recorded for this clonotype. The chain is built from TRBV24-1 and TRBJ2-3, with no clear D. The CDR3 contains 13 residues. CDR1 and CDR2 (germline): KGHDR, SFDVKD. Trimming left V 6 bases short and J 2 bases short, with 8 bases between. For the CDR3, the DNA is TGTGCCACCAGTAGGACCACCACAGATACGCAGTATTTT. Translated: CATSRTTTDTQYF.

This clonotype was observed many times. The genes are TRBV7-2 and TRBJ2-7; 11 nucleotides match TRBD2. The CDR3 contains 15 residues. CDR1 is SGHTA and CDR2 is FQGNSA in the germline V gene. V lost 5 bases to trimming and J lost 1 base; unmatched junction nucleotides: 4. CDR3 loop: CASSEGTSGSYEQYF. The CDR3 nucleotides read TGTGCCAGCAGCGAAGGGACTAGCGGTTCCTACGAGCAGTACTTC.

This clonotype has only a few counts. The chain has TRBV12-5 and TRBJ2-2, with D perhaps TRBD1 (6 bases). The CDR3 length is 15 residues. Trimming left V 0 bases short and J 6 bases short, with 11 bases between. Germline values: CDR1 LGHNT, CDR2 FRNRAP. For the CDR3, the DNA is TGTGCTAGTGGTTTGGTACAGGGCGTGGCCGGGGAGCTGTTTTTT. This gives the protein CASGLVQGVAGELFF.

This clonotype was seen more than once but under ten times. The rearrangement uses TRBV4-1 and TRBJ1-2, with 8 positions matching TRBD1. Germline V gene sequence: CDR1 MGHRA, CDR2 YSYEKL. CDR3 size: 16 residues. With V trimmed by 0 bases and J by 3 bases, 6 bases remained unmatched. CDR3 nucleotides: TGCGCCAGCAGCCAAGATCGGCAGGGGGCGTACTATGGCTACACCTTC. Translated: CASSQDRQGAYYGYTF.

The V gene is TRBV29-1, the J gene TRBJ2-7, with 8 bases identical to TRBD1. This CDR3 comprises 13 residues. CDR1 is SQVTM, CDR2 ANQGSEA, per germline. J lost 2 bases, V lost 5 bases, and 5 bases had no gene match. The CDR3 loop reads CSVLLQGAYEQYF. DNA for the CDR3: TGCAGCGTTCTCCTACAGGGGGCCTACGAGCAGTACTTC.

The table lists this clonotype with a few counts. V usage is TRBV6-1 and J usage is TRBJ2-2; 9 bases are a match to TRBD2. Germline V gene data show CDR1 as MNHNS and CDR2 as SASEGT. V lost 7 bases to trimming and J lost 4 bases; unmatched junction nucleotides: 19. The CDR3 is 19 amino acids. The CDR3 reads CASTQGSASGIGSTGELFF. The DNA for the CDR3 is TGTGCCAGCACCCAAGGCTCCGCTAGCGGGATCGGTAGCACCGGGGAGCTGTTTTTT.

The chain couples TRBV12-3 or TRBV12-4 to TRBJ1-4; D ambiguous. The CDR3 covers 14 residues. V lost 0 bases to trimming and J lost 5 bases, with 7 bases between them. This CDR3 reads CASSLAGRNEKLFF. The CDR3 DNA is TGTGCCAGCAGTTTAGCGGGCAGGAATGAAAAACTGTTTTTT.